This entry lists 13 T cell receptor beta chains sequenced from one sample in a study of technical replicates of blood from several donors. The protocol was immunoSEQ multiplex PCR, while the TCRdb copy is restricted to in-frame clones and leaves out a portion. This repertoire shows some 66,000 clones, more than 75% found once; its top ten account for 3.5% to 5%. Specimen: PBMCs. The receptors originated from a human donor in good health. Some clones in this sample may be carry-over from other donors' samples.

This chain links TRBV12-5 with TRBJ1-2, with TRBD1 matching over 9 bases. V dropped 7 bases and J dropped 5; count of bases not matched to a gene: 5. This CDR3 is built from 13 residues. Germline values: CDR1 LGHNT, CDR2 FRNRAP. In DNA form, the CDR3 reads TGTGCTAGTGCCCACGGGACAGGGTATGGCTACACCTTC. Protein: CASAHGTGYGYTF.

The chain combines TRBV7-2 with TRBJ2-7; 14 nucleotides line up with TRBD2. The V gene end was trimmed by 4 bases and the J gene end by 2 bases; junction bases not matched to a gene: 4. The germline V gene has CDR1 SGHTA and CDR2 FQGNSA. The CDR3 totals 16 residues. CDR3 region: CASSSPGLAGAYEQYF. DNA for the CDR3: TGTGCCAGCAGCTCGCCGGGACTAGCGGGAGCCTACGAGCAGTACTTC.

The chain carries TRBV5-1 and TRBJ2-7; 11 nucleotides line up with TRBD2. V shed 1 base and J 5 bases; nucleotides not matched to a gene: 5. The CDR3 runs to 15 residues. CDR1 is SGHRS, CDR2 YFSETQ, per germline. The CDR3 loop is CASSLTLAGVNEQYF. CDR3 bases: TGCGCCAGCAGCTTGACACTAGCGGGAGTAAACGAGCAGTACTTC.

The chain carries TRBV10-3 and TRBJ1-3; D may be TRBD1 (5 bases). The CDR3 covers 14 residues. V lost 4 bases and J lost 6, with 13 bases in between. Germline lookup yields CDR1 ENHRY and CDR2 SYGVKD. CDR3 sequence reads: CAISGGQGTNTIYF. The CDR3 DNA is TGTGCCATCAGTGGTGGCCAGGGAACAAACACCATATATTTT.

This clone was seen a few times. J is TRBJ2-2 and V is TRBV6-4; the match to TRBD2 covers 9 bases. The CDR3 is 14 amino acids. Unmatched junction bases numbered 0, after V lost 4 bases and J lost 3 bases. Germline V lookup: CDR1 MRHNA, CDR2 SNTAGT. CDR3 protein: CASSASGDTGELFF. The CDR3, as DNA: TGTGCCAGCAGTGCTAGCGGGGACACCGGGGAGCTGTTTTTT.

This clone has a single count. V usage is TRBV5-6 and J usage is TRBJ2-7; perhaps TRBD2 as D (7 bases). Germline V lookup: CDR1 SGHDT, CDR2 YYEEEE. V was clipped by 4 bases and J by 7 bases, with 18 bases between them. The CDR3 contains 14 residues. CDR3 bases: TGTGCCAGCAGCCCGGCGGGCGGGGGCTGGGAGCAGTACTTC. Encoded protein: CASSPAGGGWEQYF.

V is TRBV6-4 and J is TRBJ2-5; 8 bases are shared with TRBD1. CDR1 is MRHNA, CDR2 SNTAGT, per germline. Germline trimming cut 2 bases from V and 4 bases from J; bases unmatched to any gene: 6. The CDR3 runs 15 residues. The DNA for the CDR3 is TGTGCCAGCAGTGACGGACAGGGAGGTCCAGAGACCCAGTACTTC. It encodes CASSDGQGGPETQYF.

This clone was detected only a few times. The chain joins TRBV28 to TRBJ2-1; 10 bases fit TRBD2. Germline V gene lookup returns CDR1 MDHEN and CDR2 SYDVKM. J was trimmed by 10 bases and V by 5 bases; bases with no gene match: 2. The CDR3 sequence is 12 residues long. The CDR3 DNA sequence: TGTGCCAGCAGTCAACTAGCGGGGGAGCAGTTCTTC. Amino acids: CASSQLAGEQFF.

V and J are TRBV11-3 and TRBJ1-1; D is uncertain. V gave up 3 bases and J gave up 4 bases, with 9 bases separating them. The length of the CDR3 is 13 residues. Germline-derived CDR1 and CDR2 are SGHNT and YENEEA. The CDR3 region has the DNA TGTGCCAGCAGCTTTAGAGAGGGCACTGAAGCTTTCTTT. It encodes CASSFREGTEAFF.

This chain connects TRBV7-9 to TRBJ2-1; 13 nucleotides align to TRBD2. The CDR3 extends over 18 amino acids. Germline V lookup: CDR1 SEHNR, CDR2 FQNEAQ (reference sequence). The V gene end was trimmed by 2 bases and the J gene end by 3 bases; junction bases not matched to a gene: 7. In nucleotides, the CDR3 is TGTGCCAGCAGCTTACCGAGGGGACTAGCGGGACTCTACAATGAGCAGTTCTTC. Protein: CASSLPRGLAGLYNEQFF.

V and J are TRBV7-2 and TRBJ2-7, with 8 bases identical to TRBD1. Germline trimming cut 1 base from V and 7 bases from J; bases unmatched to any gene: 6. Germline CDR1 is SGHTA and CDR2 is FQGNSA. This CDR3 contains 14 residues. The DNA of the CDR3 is TGTGCCAGCAGCTTAGAACACCGGACAGGGGAGCAGTACTTC. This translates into CASSLEHRTGEQYF.

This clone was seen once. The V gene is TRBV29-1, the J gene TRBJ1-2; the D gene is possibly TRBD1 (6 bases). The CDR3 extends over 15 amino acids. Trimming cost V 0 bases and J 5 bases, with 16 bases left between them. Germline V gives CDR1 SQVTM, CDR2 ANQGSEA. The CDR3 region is CSVEDRRGKSYGYTF. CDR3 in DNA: TGCAGCGTTGAAGATCGTAGGGGGAAATCTTATGGCTACACCTTC.

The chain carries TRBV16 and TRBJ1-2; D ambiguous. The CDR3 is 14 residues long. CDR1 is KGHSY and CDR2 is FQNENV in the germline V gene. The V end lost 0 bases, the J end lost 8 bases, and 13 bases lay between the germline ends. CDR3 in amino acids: CASSQSARRTGYTF. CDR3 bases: TGTGCCAGCAGCCAATCGGCCAGGCGAACGGGCTACACCTTC.